This T cell receptor beta chain was sequenced in a study of T cells in localized non-small cell lung cancer. Study findings and constraints: Because only a single region of the tumor was sequenced, heterogeneity remains possible. A median of approximately 50 of the top 100 tumor clones appeared in adjacent lung, which was paired and uninvolved. Among blood samples, higher T cell density accompanied longer overall survival. Maximal T cell clonality occurred in uninvolved adjacent lung, with tumor ranking below it.

As to this clone: Its antigen is unknown.

Assay used: immunoSEQ multiplex PCR; TCRdb lists only in-frame clones, some missing. The data show fewer than 25,000 clones, with approximately 87% seen just once and around 1.1% held by the top ten. This CDR3 is 15 amino acids long. The V gene end was trimmed by 4 bases and the J gene end by 6 bases; junction bases not matched to a gene: 10. In germline, CDR1 is SGHTA, CDR2 FQGNSA. Here the sequenced sample was peripheral blood, taken before any cancer treatment. The gene calls are TRBV7-2 and TRBJ2-3; 7 bases are shared with TRBD2. The sequence derives from a woman aged 40-69 years with stage I lung adenocarcinoma. CDR3 coding DNA: TGTGCCAGCAGCTCAGGGACTACCAACGTGGATACGCAGTATTTT. It specifies CASSSGTTNVDTQYF.